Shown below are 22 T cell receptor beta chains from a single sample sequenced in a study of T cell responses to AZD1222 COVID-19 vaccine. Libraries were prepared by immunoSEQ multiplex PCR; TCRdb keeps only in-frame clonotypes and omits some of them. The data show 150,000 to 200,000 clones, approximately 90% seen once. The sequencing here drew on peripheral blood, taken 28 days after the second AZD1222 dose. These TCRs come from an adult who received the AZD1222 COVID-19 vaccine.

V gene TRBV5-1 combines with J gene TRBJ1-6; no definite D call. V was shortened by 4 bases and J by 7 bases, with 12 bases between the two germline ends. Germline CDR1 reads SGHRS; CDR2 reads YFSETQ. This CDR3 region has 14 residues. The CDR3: CASSPINQNSPLHF. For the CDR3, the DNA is TGCGCCAGCAGCCCGATCAATCAGAATTCACCCCTCCACTTT.

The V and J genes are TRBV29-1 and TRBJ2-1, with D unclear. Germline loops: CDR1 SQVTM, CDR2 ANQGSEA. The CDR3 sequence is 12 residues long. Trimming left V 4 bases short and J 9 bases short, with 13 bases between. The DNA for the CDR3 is TGCAGCGTTGTCGGTCAGGTCAGTGAGCAGTTCTTC. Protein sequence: CSVVGQVSEQFF.

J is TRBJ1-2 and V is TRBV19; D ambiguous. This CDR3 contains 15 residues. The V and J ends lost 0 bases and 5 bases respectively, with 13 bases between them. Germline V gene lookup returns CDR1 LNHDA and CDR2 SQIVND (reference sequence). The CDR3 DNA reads TGTGCCAGTAGTATAGATCCCCCCGGGAGATATGGCTACACCTTC. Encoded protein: CASSIDPPGRYGYTF.

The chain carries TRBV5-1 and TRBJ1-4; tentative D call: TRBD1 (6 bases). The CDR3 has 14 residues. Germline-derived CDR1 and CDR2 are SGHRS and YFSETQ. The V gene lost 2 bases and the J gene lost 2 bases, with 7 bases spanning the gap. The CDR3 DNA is TGCGCCAGCAGCTTACAGGGCACTAATGAAAAACTGTTTTTT. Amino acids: CASSLQGTNEKLFF.

In DNA form, the CDR3 reads TGTGCCAGTAGTACGGTAGCTCGCACAGATACGCAGTATTTT. Residues: CASSTVARTDTQYF. V and J are TRBV19 and TRBJ2-3; D remains ambiguous. V was clipped by 4 bases and J by 1 base, with 9 bases between them. CDR1 LNHDA and CDR2 SQIVND come from the germline V gene (reference sequence). The CDR3 is 14 residues long.

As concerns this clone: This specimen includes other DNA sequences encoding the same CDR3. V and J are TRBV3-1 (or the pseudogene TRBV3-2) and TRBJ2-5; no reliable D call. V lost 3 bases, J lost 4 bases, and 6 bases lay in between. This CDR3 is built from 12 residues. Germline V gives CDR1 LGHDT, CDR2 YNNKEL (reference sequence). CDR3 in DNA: TGTGCCAGCAGCCACGCCGGAGAGACCCAGTACTTC. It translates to CASSHAGETQYF.

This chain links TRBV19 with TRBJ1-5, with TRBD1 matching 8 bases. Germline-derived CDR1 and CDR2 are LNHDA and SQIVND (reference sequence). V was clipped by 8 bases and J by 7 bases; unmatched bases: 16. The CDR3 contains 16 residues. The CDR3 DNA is TGTGCCAGTCGCCCCCGGGGACAGGAAAGTGGGCAGCCCCAGCATTTT. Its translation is CASRPRGQESGQPQHF.

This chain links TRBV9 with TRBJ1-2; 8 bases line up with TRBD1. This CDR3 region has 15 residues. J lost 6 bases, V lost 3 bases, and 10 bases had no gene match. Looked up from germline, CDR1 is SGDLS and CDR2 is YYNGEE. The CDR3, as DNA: TGTGCCAGCAGCGCGCAACGCAGGGGGCTAGATGGCTACACCTTC. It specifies CASSAQRRGLDGYTF.

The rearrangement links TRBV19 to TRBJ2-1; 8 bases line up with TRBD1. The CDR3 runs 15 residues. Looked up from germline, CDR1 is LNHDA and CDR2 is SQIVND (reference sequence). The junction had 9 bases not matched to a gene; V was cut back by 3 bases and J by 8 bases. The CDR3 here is CASSIFPGGFDEQFF. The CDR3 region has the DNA TGTGCCAGTAGTATTTTTCCAGGGGGCTTCGATGAGCAGTTCTTC.

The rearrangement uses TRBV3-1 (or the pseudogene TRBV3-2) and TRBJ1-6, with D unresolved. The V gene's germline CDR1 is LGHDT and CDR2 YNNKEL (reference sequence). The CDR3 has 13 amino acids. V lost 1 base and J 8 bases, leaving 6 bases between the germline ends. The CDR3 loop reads CASSQVADSPLHF. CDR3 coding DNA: TGTGCCAGCAGCCAAGTGGCGGATTCACCCCTCCACTTT.

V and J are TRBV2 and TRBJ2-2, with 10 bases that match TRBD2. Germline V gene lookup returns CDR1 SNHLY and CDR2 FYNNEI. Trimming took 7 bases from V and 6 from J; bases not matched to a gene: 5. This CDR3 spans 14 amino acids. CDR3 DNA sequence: TGTGCCAGCACCCCCCTAGCGGGAGCCGGGGAGCTGTTTTTT. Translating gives CASTPLAGAGELFF.

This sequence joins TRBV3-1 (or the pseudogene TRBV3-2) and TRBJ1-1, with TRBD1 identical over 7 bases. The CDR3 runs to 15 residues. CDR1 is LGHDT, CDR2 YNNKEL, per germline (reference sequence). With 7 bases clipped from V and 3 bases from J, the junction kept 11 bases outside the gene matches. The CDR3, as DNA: TGTGCCAGCACCCGAACGACAGGGAGGTACACTGAAGCTTTCTTT. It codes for CASTRTTGRYTEAFF.

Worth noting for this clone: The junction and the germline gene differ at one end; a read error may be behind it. DNA for the CDR3: TGTGCCAGCAGCTCAATCGGTGAGCGGGAGTTTGAGCAGTATTTC. Its translation is CASSSIGEREFEQYF. The chain carries TRBV6-6 and TRBJ2-7; 8 bases align to TRBD2. The V gene's germline CDR1 is MNHNY and CDR2 SVGAGI (reference sequence). This CDR3 has 15 amino acids.

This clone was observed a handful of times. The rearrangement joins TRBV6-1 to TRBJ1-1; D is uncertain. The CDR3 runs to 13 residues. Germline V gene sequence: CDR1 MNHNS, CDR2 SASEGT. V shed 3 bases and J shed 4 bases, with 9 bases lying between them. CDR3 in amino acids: CASSETATTEAFF. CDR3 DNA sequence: TGTGCCAGCAGTGAGACGGCCACCACTGAAGCTTTCTTT.

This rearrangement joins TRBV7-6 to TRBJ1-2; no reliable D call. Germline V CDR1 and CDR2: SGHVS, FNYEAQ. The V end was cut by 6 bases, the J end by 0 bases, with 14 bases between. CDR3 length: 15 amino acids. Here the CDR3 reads CASSPSGLPNYGYTF. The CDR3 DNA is TGTGCCAGCAGTCCAAGTGGTTTACCTAACTATGGCTACACCTTC.

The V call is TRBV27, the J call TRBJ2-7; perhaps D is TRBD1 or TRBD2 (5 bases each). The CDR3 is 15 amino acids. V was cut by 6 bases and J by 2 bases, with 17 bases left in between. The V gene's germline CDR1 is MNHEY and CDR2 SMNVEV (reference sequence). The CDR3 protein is CASSFTPEGPYEQYF. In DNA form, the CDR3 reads TGTGCCAGCAGCTTTACTCCCGAGGGACCCTACGAGCAGTACTTC.

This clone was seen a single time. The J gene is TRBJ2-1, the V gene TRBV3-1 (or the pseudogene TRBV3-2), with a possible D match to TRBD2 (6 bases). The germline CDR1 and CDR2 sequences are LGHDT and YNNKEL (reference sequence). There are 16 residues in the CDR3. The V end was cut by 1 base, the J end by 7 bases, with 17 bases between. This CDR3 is CASSQGTAGSGNEQFF. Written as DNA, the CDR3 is TGTGCCAGCAGCCAAGGTACCGCGGGATCGGGTAATGAGCAGTTCTTC.

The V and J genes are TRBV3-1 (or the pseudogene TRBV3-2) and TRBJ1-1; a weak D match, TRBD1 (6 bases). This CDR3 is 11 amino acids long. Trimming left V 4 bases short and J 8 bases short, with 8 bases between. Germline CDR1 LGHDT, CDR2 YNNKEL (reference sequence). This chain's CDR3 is CASSPGQEAFF. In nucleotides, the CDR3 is TGTGCCAGCAGCCCCGGACAGGAAGCTTTCTTT.

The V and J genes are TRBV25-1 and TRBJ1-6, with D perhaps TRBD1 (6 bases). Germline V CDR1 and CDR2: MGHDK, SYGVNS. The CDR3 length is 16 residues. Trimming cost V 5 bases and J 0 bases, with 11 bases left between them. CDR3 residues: CASSNTGSSYNSPLHF. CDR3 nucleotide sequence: TGTGCCAGCAGTAATACAGGGAGCTCCTATAATTCACCCCTCCACTTT.

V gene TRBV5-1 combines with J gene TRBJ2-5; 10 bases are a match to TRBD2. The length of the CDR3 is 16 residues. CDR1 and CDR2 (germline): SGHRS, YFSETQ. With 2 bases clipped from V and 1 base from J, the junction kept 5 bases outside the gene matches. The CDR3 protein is CASSLGGLAAQETQYF. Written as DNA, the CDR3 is TGCGCCAGCAGCTTAGGAGGACTAGCGGCCCAAGAGACCCAGTACTTC.

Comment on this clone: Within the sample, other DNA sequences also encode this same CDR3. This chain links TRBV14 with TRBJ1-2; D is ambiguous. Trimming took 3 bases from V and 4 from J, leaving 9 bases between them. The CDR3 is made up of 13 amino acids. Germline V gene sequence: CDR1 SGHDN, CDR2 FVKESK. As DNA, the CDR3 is TGTGCCAGCAGCCATGGGCCTACCTATGGCTACACCTTC. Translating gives CASSHGPTYGYTF.

DNA of the CDR3: TGTGCCAGCAGTTCCAGTCCCATAGCCAAAAACATTCAGTACTTC. Translation gives CASSSSPIAKNIQYF. The rearrangement joins TRBV6-5 to TRBJ2-4; D is uncertain. The CDR3 loop spans 15 amino acids. The germline CDR1 and CDR2 sequences are MNHEY and SVGAGI. Trimming shortened V by 4 bases and J by 0 bases, and 10 bases separated the two germline ends.